Reported below is one T cell receptor (beta chain). Its antigen is unknown. Per-base quality was not reported, and no clone a single base away is much larger than it. This entry comes from a study of tumor-infiltrating lymphocytes in localized non-small cell lung cancer (dated by TCRdb to about 2021). Concerning the study at large: The cohort included patients whose samples were collected after neoadjuvant chemotherapy, as well as both smokers and never-smokers and several histologies. Alongside flow cytometry, multiplex immunofluorescence, RNA-seq, exome sequencing and proteomics, TCR sequencing was applied to the same patients as one of several integrated assays. In total, the ICON cohort consisted of approximately 140 surgical patients with localized non-small cell lung cancer who had their tumors resected. Resected tumor tissue and uninvolved lung tissue described as non-adjacent to the tumor were contributed by each patient, with both tissues obtained from the same patient. For under 70 patients, immunoSEQ T-cell fraction was compared between paired tumor and uninvolved lung. General findings and caveats noted by the study authors: TCR-derived T-cell fraction did not differ between the flow cytometry-defined immunotypes IM1 (good prognosis) and IM2 (poor prognosis). Because different assays used different pieces of the same tissue, technical variation could not be distinguished from intratumor heterogeneity. TCRbeta sequencing supported higher T cell infiltration in tumors than in uninvolved lung tissue, consistent with immunofluorescence CD3 counts. Tumor T-cell fraction from TCR sequencing was not associated with recurrence-free survival (p = 0.61). Assay coverage varied across patients depending on available tissue quantity, so only a subset of the cohort had TCR sequencing.

CDR3 length: 10 amino acids, cysteine to phenylalanine. CDR3 DNA is the only sequence kept; it has 30 bases, read in frame from the first base. CDR1 and CDR2 were assigned from the germline V gene as MDHEN and SYDVKM. A distance of 12 bases separates the germline ends of V and J, which lose 8 bases and 11 bases respectively. ICON enrollment began in early 2016, and the last patient was enrolled in the second half of 2018. From a subcohort of about 80 patients, fresh tumor and matched uninvolved tissue were collected for in-depth immune analyses, including TCR sequencing. No cell sorting was done, and TCR sequencing was instead run on DNA isolated from bulk tissue. The T-cell fraction in tumor and uninvolved lung tissue was provided by TCR sequencing with the immunoSEQ assay. Turning to the authors' computational methods: To analyze survival, patients were divided into a high T-cell fraction group (upper tertile) and a low T-cell fraction group (lower two tertiles), and the two groups were compared using a log-rank test. A signed-rank test was used to check for differences in T-cell fraction between paired tumor and uninvolved lung. Drawn from immuneACCESS, this table holds only the in-frame rearrangements with V and J called that TCRdb kept. Clones are partly lost; checked studies trace under half to an unresolved V gene and leave the rest unexplained. That table is the source of V, J and clone size, and D and trimming were worked out from the DNA. A total of 13,000 to 15,000 clones appear in this sample, 80% to 90% of them only once. About 19% of the sample is in the top ten clones.

The rearrangement joined TRBV28 to TRBJ1-1; TRBD1 could be the D gene, as 6 bases match. The specimen sequenced was lung tumor tissue. This TCR was sampled from a human donor with non-small cell lung cancer. The DNA reads as follows: TGTGCCAGCCTAAGAGGGGGTGCTTTCTTT. The resulting protein is CASLRGGAFF.